A selection of T cell receptor beta chains follows, all from one sample in a study of cytomegalovirus exposure and HLA in healthy donors. Here immunoSEQ multiplex PCR was the method, and the copy in TCRdb shows in-frame clones only, minus some. The profile covers 100,000 to 150,000 clones, with more than 15% appearing a single time and about 3% taken by the ten largest. Sequenced input: PBMCs. These receptors were taken from a female donor in good health and CMV-seropositive. CDR3s include the opening cysteine and the closing phenylalanine or tryptophan. The order of the fields is J gene, V gene, CDR3 protein.

TRBJ1-5 TRBV6-5 CASATGGGQPQHF
TRBJ2-2 TRBV9 CASSVDAGSGPTGELFF
TRBJ2-6 TRBV23-1 CASSQSDRAGANVLTF
TRBJ1-5 TRBV6-6 CASSYVAGGSNQPQHF
TRBJ1-2 TRBV10-3 CAIGWEDRGNYGYTF
TRBJ2-3 TRBV19 CASLTGGGGDTQYF
TRBJ1-6 TRBV5-1 CASSLSPGADSPLHF
TRBJ2-7 TRBV2 CASSYRSYEQYF
TRBJ2-7 TRBV30 CAWATGGFIYEQYF
TRBJ1-2 TRBV2 CASRQGVGYPF
TRBJ1-1 TRBV5-6 CASSQKDREYTEAFF
TRBJ1-2 TRBV11-2 CASSNLWTDGYTF
TRBJ2-5 TRBV6-5 CASKLAGVETQYF
TRBJ2-4 TRBV30 CAWRIARDTKNIQYF
TRBJ2-5 TRBV15 CATSRDYRGRAGVETQYF
TRBJ1-3 TRBV7-9 CASSPTYSDTIYF
TRBJ2-3 TRBV5-1 CASSKGWRTDTQYF
TRBJ2-1 TRBV15 CATSWRGMGEQFF
TRBJ2-3 TRBV5-4 CASSFPGLAISDTQYF
TRBJ2-2 TRBV7-9 CASSLDSHTGELFF
TRBJ2-7 TRBV27 CASSLSSGPTYEQYF
TRBJ1-2 TRBV28 CASSLGGSGGDGYTF
TRBJ1-4 TRBV2 CASGPGGASEKLFF